These 2 T cell receptor beta chains share one sample of origin, sequenced in a study of T-cell reconstitution after alpha-beta-depleted transplantation in children. The library targeted TCRbeta and was prepared with unique molecular identifiers. TCRdb called the PCR reads again in MiXCR, with one record for every CDR3 protein. The repertoire has 90,000 to 150,000 distinct CDR3 sequences, more than 20% of them found once; the top ten carry approximately 10%. This specimen was PBMCs, mostly from graft donor cells, taken 180 days after TCRalphabeta/CD19-depleted stem cell transplant. All receptors derive from a male patient aged 2 to 10 who had a stem cell transplant for chronic granulomatous disease, so the T cells may come from the graft donor.

This clonotype was seen a few times. This rearrangement joins TRBV15 to TRBJ2-7, with 9 bases matching TRBD2. The V gene's germline CDR1 is LNHNV and CDR2 YYDKDF (reference sequence). The CDR3 consists of 15 residues. V gave up 0 bases and J gave up 6 bases; unmatched junction bases: 6. CDR3 bases: TGTGCCACCAGCAGAGATCCCCTAGCGGGACTCGAGCAGTACTTC. It specifies CATSRDPLAGLEQYF. The full variable domain, with the rest looked up from reference TRBV15 and TRBJ2-7, is DAMVIQNPRYQVTQFGKPVTLSCSQTLNHNVMYWYQQKSSQAPKLLFHYYDKDFNNEADTPDNFQSRRPNTSFCFLDIRSPGLGDTAMYLCATSRDPLAGLEQYFGPGTRLTVT.

The CDR3 region is CASSKWTNMQETQYF. The CDR3 DNA reads as TGTGCCAGCAGCAAGTGGACAAATATGCAAGAGACCCAGTACTTC. V usage is TRBV7-8 and J usage is TRBJ2-5; D is perhaps TRBD1 (5 bases). Germline V gives CDR1 SGHVS, CDR2 FQNEAQ. The CDR3 loop spans 15 amino acids. Deletions cut 5 bases from V and 2 bases from J, with 15 bases between.